This TCR beta chain comes out of a study of blood T cell repertoires in COVID-19. Study information: Some COVID-19 samples were acute and others convalescent; all came from the United States, Italy and Spain.

Seattle enrolled patients during active infection and tracked them longitudinally. Original methodology: The assay estimated nucleated cells by amplifying reference gene primers. Using immunoSEQ multiplex PCR, the repertoire was profiled, and TCRdb retains in-frame clones only, with some absent. Clone size and V and J calls were adopted from that table, with D and trimming inferred from the DNA. The data contain tens of thousands of clones, about 83% of them singletons. Germline CDR1 is SNHLY and CDR2 is FYNNEI. This CDR3 region has 15 residues. V trimming: 6 bases; J trimming: 5 bases; junction bases outside the gene matches: 9.

Sequencing used peripheral blood. V usage is TRBV2 and J usage is TRBJ2-3, with TRBD2 matching 9 bases. The TCR was taken from a man between 25 and 39 years old with COVID-19, enrolled during active disease. CDR3 nucleotide sequence: TGTGCCAGCAGCCGCCTACTAGCGGGCCAAGATACGCAGTATTTT. Protein: CASSRLLAGQDTQYF. Filled out from reference TRBV2 and TRBJ2-3, the complete variable domain reads EPEVTQTPSHQVTQMGQEVILRCVPISNHLYFYWYRQILGQKVEFLVSFYNNEISEKSEIFDDQFSVERPDGSNFTLKIRSTKLEDSAMYFCASSRLLAGQDTQYFGPGTRLTVL.